This note documents a single TCR beta chain sequence. Antigen unknown. Using immunoSEQ multiplex PCR, the repertoire was profiled, and TCRdb retains in-frame clones only, with some absent. There are tens of thousands of clones in the sample; approximately 67% occur only once, and about 3.9% lies in the top ten. The record originates from a study of PD-1 blockade in classical Hodgkin lymphoma. Study-wide context: Nivolumab was given intravenously to patients at 3 mg/kg every 2 weeks. The study, taken as a whole, reports: The study found complete responders had baseline diversity similar to newly diagnosed patients. By C4D1, diversity of CD4+ TCRs had risen significantly, whereas that of CD8+ TCRs had not.

With 2 bases clipped from V and 5 bases from J, the junction kept 9 bases outside the gene matches. From germline, CDR1 is LGHNA and CDR2 YNFKEQ. The CDR3 extends over 16 amino acids. Time point in this sample: cycle 4 day 1 (C4D1), after more than five weeks of nivolumab. Each patient relapsed following autologous stem cell transplantation, and prior brentuximab vedotin exposure differed. Patients reached a best response of complete response, partial response or progressive disease. This rearrangement joins TRBV4-2 to TRBJ2-1, with TRBD2 identical over 7 bases. The material sequenced was peripheral blood mononuclear cells (PBMCs), taken before the fourth cycle of nivolumab. This TCR was sampled from a human donor with classical Hodgkin lymphoma. This CDR3 reads CASSQPGTSVDNEQFF. Written as DNA, the CDR3 is TGTGCCAGCAGCCAACCGGGAACTAGCGTAGACAATGAGCAGTTCTTC.